This paragraph covers one T cell receptor beta chain sequence. It was with unique molecular identifiers that the TCRbeta library was prepared. TCRdb ran MiXCR on the PCR reads and lists one entry per CDR3 protein. The sample contains hundreds of thousands of distinct CDR3 sequences, around 9.6% of which appear only once. The sample belongs to a study of T-cell reconstitution after alpha-beta-depleted transplantation in children. The CDR3 sequence is 13 residues long. Germline lookup yields CDR1 ENHRY and CDR2 SYGVKD. V lost 10 bases and J 1 base, leaving 14 bases between the germline ends. V gene TRBV10-3 combines with J gene TRBJ2-7; D perhaps matches TRBD2 (6 bases). The receptor comes from a human donor who donated a stem cell graft to a child with SCID. The sample in question was PBMCs from the stem cell graft donor, obtained from the stem cell graft. The CDR3 bases are TGTGCCACCAATGCCGGGGGTTCCTACGAGCAGTACTTC. This translates into CATNAGGSYEQYF.